These 15 T cell receptor beta chains were all obtained from the same sample, sequenced in a study of T-cell memory formation after mild COVID-19. TCRdb reanalysed the 5' RACE reads using MiXCR and keeps one entry per CDR3 protein. Among about 420,000 distinct CDR3 sequences, more than 20% were seen once, and the ten largest hold about an eighth. The sample comprised PBMCs or a T cell subset sorted from them (not recorded which). All receptors come from an adult woman who had mild COVID-19 (a few samples of this study predate the infection). Cell type and time point are not known.

The chain is built from TRBV5-1 and TRBJ1-1; D unclear. Trimming left V 0 bases short and J 1 base short, with 10 bases between. CDR1 and CDR2 (germline): SGHRS, YFSETQ. The CDR3 has 15 residues. The CDR3 loop reads CASSLAPDGNTEAFF. In nucleotides, the CDR3 is TGCGCCAGCAGCTTGGCCCCGGACGGGAACACTGAAGCTTTCTTT.

The chain employs TRBV29-1 and TRBJ1-6; D remains unclear. Germline CDR1 is SQVTM and CDR2 is ANQGSEA. The CDR3 totals 13 residues. V lost 4 bases and J lost 7, with 11 bases in between. CDR3 protein: CSVGKDRNSPLHF. The DNA of the CDR3 is TGCAGCGTTGGAAAGGATAGGAATTCACCCCTCCACTTT.

This clonotype was seen only a few times. The CDR3 region is CASSVGLAGEFYTQYF. The CDR3 DNA sequence: TGTGCCAGCAGCGTCGGACTAGCGGGAGAGTTCTATACGCAGTATTTT. The genes are TRBV9 and TRBJ2-3; 13 positions agree with TRBD2. V trimming: 2 bases; J trimming: 7 bases; junction bases outside the gene matches: 7. The CDR3 sequence is 16 residues long. In germline, CDR1 is SGDLS, CDR2 YYNGEE.

The table lists this clonotype with a few counts. This chain connects TRBV20-1 to TRBJ2-1, with 8 bases matching TRBD2. There are 13 residues in the CDR3. Per the germline V gene, CDR1 is DFQATT and CDR2 is SNEGSKA (reference sequence). Here the CDR3 reads CTIAGSLYNEQFF. The DNA for the CDR3 is TGCACCATAGCGGGATCGCTCTACAATGAGCAGTTCTTC.

The chain is built from TRBV19 and TRBJ2-7; TRBD2 aligns across 11 bases. The ends lost 7 bases at V and 1 base at J; junction bases unmatched: 6. From germline, CDR1 is LNHDA and CDR2 SQIVND (reference sequence). The CDR3 covers 15 residues. The chain's CDR3 is CASKDLAGGSYEQYF. CDR3 nucleotide sequence: TGTGCCAGTAAGGACCTAGCGGGGGGTTCCTACGAGCAGTACTTC.

This chain joins TRBV4-3 and TRBJ1-4; D not certain. Trimming took 4 bases from V and 8 from J, leaving 11 bases between them. Germline V gives CDR1 LGHNA, CDR2 YSLEER. The CDR3 runs to 13 residues. CDR3 bases: TGCGCCAGCAGCCCACACGGGGAGGAAAAACTGTTTTTT. It codes for CASSPHGEEKLFF.

This clonotype was seen a handful of times. The V gene is TRBV29-1, the J gene TRBJ2-3; D is perhaps TRBD1 or TRBD2 (6 bases each). The germline V gene encodes CDR1 SQVTM and CDR2 ANQGSEA. The CDR3 sequence is 14 residues long. The germline V and J ends were trimmed by 6 bases and 3 bases, with 16 bases remaining between them. CDR3 amino acids: CSVGYGGQTDTQYF. DNA of the CDR3: TGCAGCGTGGGGTATGGGGGGCAAACAGATACGCAGTATTTT.

This clonotype is a singleton in its sample. The V gene is TRBV12-3 or TRBV12-4, the J gene TRBJ1-4; 12 positions agree with TRBD1. The CDR3 covers 18 residues. V was clipped by 0 bases and J by 5 bases; unmatched bases: 7. CDR3 amino acids: CASSLAPGTGGPNEKLFF. The CDR3 region has the DNA TGTGCCAGCAGTTTAGCCCCGGGGACAGGGGGCCCAAATGAAAAACTGTTTTTT.

The V call is TRBV29-1, the J call TRBJ2-7; 9 bases are a match to TRBD1. Germline CDR1 and CDR2: SQVTM and ANQGSEA. After removal of 0 bases from V and 5 bases from J, the junction contained 2 bases not matched to a gene. This CDR3 contains 13 residues. The CDR3 is CSVEETGGHEQYF. The CDR3 DNA is TGCAGCGTTGAAGAAACAGGGGGCCACGAGCAGTACTTC.

The table lists this clonotype with a count of one. V and J are TRBV9 and TRBJ2-2, with 10 bases that match TRBD1. The germline V gene encodes CDR1 SGDLS and CDR2 YYNGEE. The CDR3 totals 15 residues. The V and J ends lost 2 bases and 5 bases, in that order; junction bases with no gene match: 3. The CDR3 DNA sequence: TGTGCCAGCAGCGTGACAGGGGGCTTTACCGGGGAGCTGTTTTTT. Protein product: CASSVTGGFTGELFF.

V is TRBV12-3 or TRBV12-4 and J is TRBJ1-4; unclear D gene. V was trimmed by 5 bases and J by 7 bases, leaving 11 bases between them. CDR3 size: 13 residues. CDR3 amino acids: CASSPNLGEKLFF. DNA of the CDR3: TGTGCCAGCAGTCCCAACTTAGGTGAAAAACTGTTTTTT.

Ten or more counts support this clonotype. This sequence joins TRBV7-9 and TRBJ2-3; TRBD2 aligns across 10 bases. With V trimmed by 4 bases and J by 1 base, 2 bases remained unmatched. The CDR3 contains 15 residues. Germline V gene lookup returns CDR1 SEHNR and CDR2 FQNEAQ (reference sequence). CDR3: CASSSLAGGTDTQYF. The CDR3, as DNA: TGTGCCAGCAGCTCGCTAGCGGGGGGCACAGATACGCAGTATTTT.

The CDR3 region has the DNA TGTGCCACCAGTGATTTGAACAGGCTGTTCTTT. It yields the protein CATSDLNRLFF. The genes are TRBV24-1 and TRBJ1-1, with a tentative D call TRBD1 (5 bases). The CDR3 covers 11 residues. CDR1 is KGHDR and CDR2 is SFDVKD in the germline V gene. Trimming shortened V by 0 bases and J by 14 bases, and 9 bases separated the two germline ends.

This clonotype turned up a few times. This rearrangement joins TRBV27 to TRBJ2-4, with D unclear. Germline CDR1 reads MNHEY; CDR2 reads SMNVEV (reference sequence). The CDR3 loop spans 18 amino acids. The V end was cut by 8 bases, the J end by 0 bases, with 23 bases between. CDR3 in amino acids: CASGNRIMGPLAKNIQYF. CDR3 in DNA: TGTGCCAGCGGAAATAGGATTATGGGCCCACTAGCCAAAAACATTCAGTACTTC.

This clonotype has a handful of counts. The chain links TRBV24-1 to TRBJ2-1, with 7 bases identical to TRBD2. V was pared by 3 bases and J by 3 bases, with 16 bases of the junction left unmatched. Germline V gives CDR1 KGHDR, CDR2 SFDVKD. The CDR3 is made up of 19 amino acids. In DNA form, the CDR3 reads TGTGCCACCAGTGATCGCCACGCGGGGGAGGGGACGAGCTACAATGAGCAGTTCTTC. This translates into CATSDRHAGEGTSYNEQFF.